These T cell receptor beta chains were read from a single sample in a study of T cells in Graves' hyperthyroidism and ophthalmopathy. TCRdb reanalysed the multiplex PCR reads using MiXCR and keeps one entry per CDR3 protein. In the table there are 400,000 or so distinct CDR3 sequences, roughly 15% of which are singletons. Sequences were obtained from blood. The receptors originated from a woman aged 60-70 years with Graves' ophthalmopathy. CDR3s include the opening cysteine and the closing phenylalanine or tryptophan. The D gene is left open where the match is weak. Only part of the rows carry a size: once, few, many, or a class if the clone is expanded.

size: many
J: TRBJ2-3
V: TRBV5-1
D: TRBD2
DNA: TGCGCCAGCAGCATGGGACTAGCGGGAGTGGTAGCAGATACGCAGTATTTT
CDR3: CASSMGLAGVVADTQYF

size: many
J: TRBJ2-3
V: TRBV2
D: TRBD2
DNA: TGTGCCAGCAGCGGACTAGCCGGCACAGATACGCAGTATTTT
CDR3: CASSGLAGTDTQYF

size: many
J: TRBJ2-5
V: TRBV28
D: -
DNA: TGTGCCAGCGCCGCGCACGGGACACTTCAAGAGACCCAGTACTTC
CDR3: CASAAHGTLQETQYF

size: -
J: TRBJ2-7
V: TRBV27
D: TRBD1
DNA: TGTGCCAGCAGCGTCGGGACAGGGGTTCCGCGGGGGTCGGAGCAGTACTTC
CDR3: CASSVGTGVPRGSEQYF

size: few
J: TRBJ1-1
V: TRBV2
D: -
DNA: TGTGCCAGCAGGGTAGAGTTGAACACTGAAGCTTTCTTT
CDR3: CASRVELNTEAFF

size: -
J: TRBJ1-3
V: TRBV6-5
D: TRBD1
DNA: TGTGCCAGCAGTTACTCGAGACAGGGGGCGAGCTCTGGAAACACCATATATTTT
CDR3: CASSYSRQGASSGNTIYF

size: many
J: TRBJ2-7
V: TRBV7-9
D: TRBD1
DNA: TGTGCCAGCAGCCCAACAGGGGATGGATACGAGCAGTACTTC
CDR3: CASSPTGDGYEQYF

size: many
J: TRBJ2-1
V: TRBV5-1
D: TRBD2
DNA: TGCGCCAGCAGCTTGAGTAGCGGGATCTTCAATGAGCAGTTCTTC
CDR3: CASSLSSGIFNEQFF

size: few
J: TRBJ1-4
V: TRBV5-8
D: -
DNA: TGTGCCAGCAGCTTTTACAGATCCGCTAATGAAAAACTGTTTTTT
CDR3: CASSFYRSANEKLFF

size: many
J: TRBJ2-1
V: TRBV20-1
D: -
DNA: TGCAGTGCGCGGTCAAGCTTTCACAATGAGCAGTTCTTC
CDR3: CSARSSFHNEQFF

size: many
J: TRBJ2-1
V: TRBV24-1
D: TRBD1
DNA: TGTGCCACCAGTCGATCGGGACAGGGGGGATATGAGCAGTTCTTC
CDR3: CATSRSGQGGYEQFF

size: many
J: TRBJ1-2
V: TRBV28
D: -
DNA: TGTGCCAGCCAACCCGACAACTATGGCTACACCTTC
CDR3: CASQPDNYGYTF

size: few
J: TRBJ1-1
V: TRBV7-9
D: TRBD1
DNA: TGTGCCAGCAGCTCCACTATACAGGGGCGGGCGCTAAACACTGAAGCTTTCTTT
CDR3: CASSSTIQGRALNTEAFF

size: many
J: TRBJ2-7
V: TRBV2
D: TRBD1
DNA: TGTGCCAGCAGTGTACAGGGGGTGGGCGAGCAGTACTTC
CDR3: CASSVQGVGEQYF

size: many
J: TRBJ2-3
V: TRBV28
D: -
DNA: TGTGCCAGCAGTTTGCCGCAGGGAAGCACAGATACGCAGTATTTT
CDR3: CASSLPQGSTDTQYF

size: many
J: TRBJ2-7
V: TRBV28
D: TRBD1
DNA: TGTGCCAGCAGTTTATGGGGACAGGGGGTGTACGAGCAGTACTTC
CDR3: CASSLWGQGVYEQYF

size: -
J: TRBJ2-1
V: TRBV29-1
D: TRBD2
DNA: TGCAGCGTACCTATGACTAGCGGGAGGGGCGATGAGCAGTTCTTC
CDR3: CSVPMTSGRGDEQFF

size: few
J: TRBJ2-3
V: TRBV28
D: -
DNA: TGTGCCAGCAGTCCGCTCCGGGGCGTGGGGGATACGCAGTATTTT
CDR3: CASSPLRGVGDTQYF

size: -
J: TRBJ1-3
V: TRBV27
D: TRBD1
DNA: TGTGCCAGCAGGGCAGGGGGCGCCGGAAACACCATATATTTT
CDR3: CASRAGGAGNTIYF

size: few
J: TRBJ2-1
V: TRBV10-3
D: TRBD1
DNA: TGTGCCATCAGGAGGACAGGGGGTAGTGACAATGAGCAGTTCTTC
CDR3: CAIRRTGGSDNEQFF

size: many
J: TRBJ2-5
V: TRBV15
D: -
DNA: TGTGCCACCAGCAGAGACGGGATACAAGAGACCCAGTACTTC
CDR3: CATSRDGIQETQYF

size: many
J: TRBJ1-1
V: TRBV11-2
D: TRBD1
DNA: TGTGCCAGCAGCATTTGGGACAGGGGGAACACTGAAGCTTTCTTT
CDR3: CASSIWDRGNTEAFF

size: many
J: TRBJ2-7
V: TRBV27
D: -
DNA: TGTGCCAGCAGTTTATCCCCTTCCGGGGCCTCCTACGAGCAGTACTTC
CDR3: CASSLSPSGASYEQYF

size: -
J: TRBJ1-1
V: TRBV5-5
D: -
DNA: TGTGCCAGCAGCTCTCGGGAACGGTTGGGCACTGAAGCTTTCTTT
CDR3: CASSSRERLGTEAFF

size: few
J: TRBJ2-7
V: TRBV6-1
D: TRBD1
DNA: TGTGCCAGCAGCCGGGACAGGGGGCCGGACGAGCAGTACTTC
CDR3: CASSRDRGPDEQYF

size: few
J: TRBJ1-2
V: TRBV11-2
D: -
DNA: TGTGCCAGCAGCCCGGGTAGAGCTTCGGGCTATGGCTACACCTTC
CDR3: CASSPGRASGYGYTF

size: few
J: TRBJ1-3
V: TRBV20-1
D: -
DNA: TGCAGTGCTCACTCAGGGGTGGCTGGAAACACCATATATTTT
CDR3: CSAHSGVAGNTIYF

size: many
J: TRBJ1-5
V: TRBV28
D: -
DNA: TGTGCCAGCGGGGGTCGGAGCAATCAGCCCCAGCATTTT
CDR3: CASGGRSNQPQHF

size: many
J: TRBJ2-1
V: TRBV28
D: TRBD2
DNA: TGTGCCAGCAGTCTAGCGGGAGCTACGGGACGCAATGAGCAGTTCTTC
CDR3: CASSLAGATGRNEQFF

size: -
J: TRBJ2-2
V: TRBV19
D: -
DNA: TGTGCCAGTAACAGGGCTAACACCGGGGAGCTGTTTTTT
CDR3: CASNRANTGELFF

size: -
J: TRBJ2-7
V: TRBV12-3/TRBV12-4
D: TRBD2
DNA: TGTGCCAGCAGTTTAAGGGCCGGGACTAGCGGTACGGAGCAGTACTTC
CDR3: CASSLRAGTSGTEQYF

size: few
J: TRBJ2-2
V: TRBV6-1
D: TRBD2
DNA: TGTGCCAGCAGACTAGCGGGAGGGACGAACACCGGGGAGCTGTTTTTT
CDR3: CASRLAGGTNTGELFF

size: few
J: TRBJ2-7
V: TRBV29-1
D: -
DNA: TGCAGCGTTGTTTTTACTTACGAGCAGTACTTC
CDR3: CSVVFTYEQYF

size: many
J: TRBJ2-3
V: TRBV6-1
D: -
DNA: TGTGCCAGCAGCTATTTGAGACAAGACACAGATACGCAGTATTTT
CDR3: CASSYLRQDTDTQYF

size: -
J: TRBJ1-1
V: TRBV9
D: -
DNA: TGTGCCAGCAGGAGGGTAACGGGCACTGAAGCTTTCTTT
CDR3: CASRRVTGTEAFF